The 26 T cell receptor beta chains given below trace back to one sample, sequenced in a study of T cell repertoires and HLA-DP antigens (dated by TCRdb to about 2018). No antigen has been identified for these receptors. The library came from the immunoSEQ multiplex PCR assay. This is the immuneACCESS table as TCRdb keeps it, with only in-frame sequences that have V and J called. A part of the clones is gone; compared with another copy, unresolved V genes explain less than half, and the rest is unexplained. Across this sample there are about 73,000 clones, with roughly 78% seen only once. Around 1.4% of the sample is in the top ten clones. Sequencing was carried out using CD4+ T cells from PBMCs. All receptors derive from a man aged 55 to 70 in good health and CMV-seronegative.

The V and J genes are TRBV15 and TRBJ2-2; D gene ambiguous. In germline, CDR1 is LNHNV, CDR2 YYDKDF (reference sequence). This CDR3 is 14 amino acids long. V lost 0 bases and J 6 bases, leaving 8 bases between the germline ends. The CDR3 region has the DNA TGTGCCACCAGCAGAGACTCCGTCTCCGGGGAGCTGTTTTTT. It yields the protein CATSRDSVSGELFF.

V and J are TRBV7-8 and TRBJ2-5; TRBD2 might be the D (6 bases). The CDR3 extends over 17 amino acids. CDR1 and CDR2 from the germline V gene are SGHVS and FQNEAQ. The ends were cut back, 4 bases at V and 2 bases at J, with 20 bases in the middle. The chain's CDR3 is CASSSRFGSGPQETQYF. In DNA form, the CDR3 reads TGTGCCAGCAGCTCCCGGTTTGGTAGCGGCCCTCAAGAGACCCAGTACTTC.

The chain uses TRBV28 and TRBJ1-2; D is possibly TRBD1 (6 bases). V was clipped by 5 bases and J by 4 bases, with 29 bases between them. Germline lookup yields CDR1 MDHEN and CDR2 SYDVKM. CDR3 size: 19 residues. CDR3 protein: CASSPLRDTEDQYTYGYTF. The DNA of the CDR3 is TGTGCCAGCAGTCCTTTACGGGACACTGAAGATCAATACACCTATGGCTACACCTTC.

The rearrangement joins TRBV5-1 to TRBJ1-2; 9 bases line up with TRBD1. V gave up 4 bases and J gave up 2 bases; unmatched junction bases: 9. Per the germline V gene, CDR1 is SGHRS and CDR2 is YFSETQ. This CDR3 contains 16 residues. As DNA, the CDR3 is TGCGCCAGCAGCGCAGGACAGGGGAGCGTAAACTATGGCTACACCTTC. Residues: CASSAGQGSVNYGYTF.

The CDR3 DNA follows: TGTGCCAGCAGTGACGGGGGCGGGGCCGAGACCCAGTACTTC. This gives the protein CASSDGGGAETQYF. This chain joins TRBV2 and TRBJ2-5, with D perhaps matching TRBD1 or TRBD2 (6 bases each). The germline gives CDR1 SNHLY, CDR2 FYNNEI. The V gene lost 3 bases and the J gene lost 5 bases, with 13 bases spanning the gap. The CDR3 extends over 14 amino acids.

J is TRBJ2-1 and V is TRBV19, with 10 nucleotides matching TRBD1. This CDR3 region has 18 residues. In germline, CDR1 is LNHDA, CDR2 SQIVND (reference sequence). Trimming cost V 6 bases and J 5 bases; bases outside gene matches: 16. CDR3 region: CASSLTRDRGWVNNEQFF. The CDR3 DNA reads TGTGCCAGTAGCTTAACGCGGGACAGGGGTTGGGTAAACAATGAGCAGTTCTTC.

This clone was recorded a few times. The chain recombines TRBV27 with TRBJ2-7; 9 bases align to TRBD1. The CDR3 is 15 amino acids. The V gene's germline CDR1 is MNHEY and CDR2 SMNVEV (reference sequence). V shed 6 bases, J shed 3 bases, and the junction held 9 bases outside the gene matches. This CDR3 reads CASSRTGGPGYEQYF. CDR3 DNA sequence: TGTGCCAGCAGCCGTACAGGGGGCCCAGGCTACGAGCAGTACTTC.

The chain is built from TRBV19 and TRBJ1-2, with D possibly being TRBD1 (6 bases). Trimming stripped 1 base from V and 2 bases from J, with 14 bases between. The germline CDR1 and CDR2 sequences are LNHDA and SQIVND (reference sequence). The CDR3 runs 16 residues. The CDR3 DNA is TGTGCCAGTAGTATAGCGCGACAGGCGAGGAACTATGGCTACACCTTC. This encodes CASSIARQARNYGYTF.

V is TRBV15 and J is TRBJ1-1; TRBD1 is a possible D gene (5 bases). V gave up 6 bases and J gave up 5 bases, with 22 bases separating them. The CDR3 has 16 amino acids. Germline CDR1 LNHNV, CDR2 YYDKDF (reference sequence). CDR3 nucleotide sequence: TGTGCCACCAGTAAAGTGGGGGGAAGAACACGGACTGAAGCTTTCTTT. Residues: CATSKVGGRTRTEAFF.

This chain joins TRBV2 and TRBJ1-1; D might be TRBD1 (6 bases). The CDR3 consists of 14 residues. Trimming cost V 2 bases and J 3 bases, with 10 bases left between them. Germline loops: CDR1 SNHLY, CDR2 FYNNEI. The CDR3 loop reads CASSETGRDTEAFF. The CDR3 coding sequence is TGTGCCAGCAGTGAAACAGGGAGGGACACTGAAGCTTTCTTT.

The chain combines TRBV5-6 with TRBJ1-2; 11 bases align to TRBD1. Germline values: CDR1 SGHDT, CDR2 YYEEEE. CDR3 length: 15 amino acids. Germline trimming cut 3 bases from V and 3 bases from J; bases unmatched to any gene: 4. CDR3 nucleotide sequence: TGTGCCAGCAGCTGGGGACAGGGGGTCGACTATGGCTACACCTTC. Residues: CASSWGQGVDYGYTF. Based on the CDR3 plus reference TRBV5-6 and TRBJ1-2, the full variable domain is DAGVTQSPTHLIKTRGQQVTLRCSPKSGHDTVSWYQQALGQGPQFIFQYYEEEERQRGNFPDRFSGHQFPNYSSELNVNALLLGDSALYLCASSWGQGVDYGYTFGSGTRLTVV.

This chain uses TRBV15 with TRBJ2-3; the match to TRBD2 covers 9 bases. Germline trimming cut 3 bases from V and 1 base from J; bases unmatched to any gene: 5. This CDR3 has 16 residues. Germline V gives CDR1 LNHNV, CDR2 YYDKDF (reference sequence). CDR3 sequence reads: CATSSRGGGRTDTQYF. CDR3 nucleotide sequence: TGTGCCACCAGCAGCCGCGGGGGGGGTCGCACAGATACGCAGTATTTT. Looking up the rest from reference TRBV15 and TRBJ2-3 gives the full variable domain: DAMVIQNPRYQVTQFGKPVTLSCSQTLNHNVMYWYQQKSSQAPKLLFHYYDKDFNNEADTPDNFQSRRPNTSFCFLDIRSPGLGDTAMYLCATSSRGGGRTDTQYFGPGTRLTVL.

The CDR3, as DNA: TGTGCCAGCAGTTCCAATTACAGGGGCCACGAGTATAATTCACCCCTCCACTTT. Its protein product is CASSSNYRGHEYNSPLHF. The J gene is TRBJ1-6, the V gene TRBV27; 7 positions agree with TRBD1. Trimming cost V 4 bases and J 4 bases; bases outside gene matches: 13. This CDR3 has 18 residues. Germline values: CDR1 MNHEY, CDR2 SMNVEV (reference sequence).

A single count supports this clone. CDR3 nucleotides: TGTGCCAGTCAACCCCCTCCCCCCGGTACGCAGTATTTT. Translating it yields CASQPPPPGTQYF. The chain couples TRBV6-1 to TRBJ2-3; no firm D call. Germline CDR1 MNHNS, CDR2 SASEGT. This CDR3 spans 13 amino acids. Trimming took 9 bases from V and 8 from J, leaving 18 bases between them.

The chain combines TRBV5-1 with TRBJ1-1; 8 bases line up with TRBD1. Germline V gene lookup returns CDR1 SGHRS and CDR2 YFSETQ. Germline trimming cut 0 bases from V and 10 bases from J; bases unmatched to any gene: 11. The CDR3 extends over 15 amino acids. The CDR3 loop is CASSLEGTGAEGAFF. In DNA, the CDR3 is TGCGCCAGCAGCTTGGAAGGGACAGGAGCCGAGGGAGCTTTCTTT.

This clone showed up many times. The chain links TRBV5-4 to TRBJ1-2; 7 bases are shared with TRBD1. V trimming: 3 bases; J trimming: 8 bases; junction bases outside the gene matches: 10. In germline, CDR1 is SGHNT, CDR2 YYREEE (reference sequence). The CDR3 consists of 14 residues. CDR3 bases: TGTGCCAGCAGCTCGCAGACAGGGATAAGAGGCTACACCTTC. Translated: CASSSQTGIRGYTF. Full variable domain (remainder filled in from reference TRBV5-4 and TRBJ1-2): ETGVTQSPTHLIKTRGQQVTLRCSSQSGHNTVSWYQQALGQGPQFIFQYYREEENGRGNFPPRFSGLQFPNYSSELNVNALELDDSALYLCASSSQTGIRGYTFGSGTRLTVV.

This chain links TRBV27 with TRBJ2-7; D assignment may be TRBD1 or TRBD2 (5 bases each). Germline V gene data show CDR1 as MNHEY and CDR2 as SMNVEV (reference sequence). V lost 6 bases, J lost 2 bases, and 20 bases lay in between. The CDR3 has 16 residues. The chain's CDR3 is CASSHPGAGRTYEQYV. For the CDR3, the DNA is TGTGCCAGCAGCCATCCCGGGGCAGGCCGCACCTACGAGCAGTACGTC.

The gene calls are TRBV5-4 and TRBJ2-4; D is perhaps TRBD2 (6 bases). The germline V gene has CDR1 SGHNT and CDR2 YYREEE (reference sequence). The ends were cut back, 4 bases at V and 2 bases at J, with 16 bases in the middle. This CDR3 has 16 residues. The CDR3 protein is CASSVGGGDPKNIQYF. CDR3 nucleotides: TGTGCCAGCAGCGTGGGAGGTGGGGACCCCAAAAACATTCAGTACTTC.

This clone was counted between two and nine times. The V gene is TRBV27, the J gene TRBJ2-5, with TRBD2 identical over 10 bases. The junction had 3 bases not matched to a gene; V was cut back by 3 bases and J by 5 bases. Germline CDR1 reads MNHEY; CDR2 reads SMNVEV (reference sequence). The CDR3 runs to 14 residues. The CDR3 DNA sequence: TGTGCCAGCAGTTTTAGCGGGAGGCTGGAGACCCAGTACTTC. Translating gives CASSFSGRLETQYF.

The rearrangement links TRBV6-6 to TRBJ1-1; D perhaps matches TRBD1 (5 bases). The CDR3 is 12 residues long. Between the trimmed V and J ends, which lost 5 bases and 4 bases, there was a span of 8 bases. CDR1 is MNHNY and CDR2 is SVGAGI in the germline V gene (reference sequence). CDR3 protein: CASSQGGTEAFF. As DNA, the CDR3 is TGTGCCAGCAGTCAGGGTGGCACTGAAGCTTTCTTT.

The chain couples TRBV11-2 to TRBJ2-5; D gene uncertain. V shed 5 bases and J shed 1 base, with 5 bases lying between them. Germline assignment: CDR1 SGHAT and CDR2 FQNNGV. This CDR3 spans 12 amino acids. This CDR3 reads CASSVLQETQYF. The CDR3 nucleotides are TGTGCCAGCAGCGTACTCCAAGAGACCCAGTACTTC.

This clone showed up just a few times. V is TRBV30 and J is TRBJ1-1; 9 bases map to TRBD1. Germline V gene sequence: CDR1 GTSNPN, CDR2 SVGIG (reference sequence). The CDR3 is made up of 13 amino acids. Unmatched junction bases numbered 8, after V lost 5 bases and J lost 7 bases. DNA of the CDR3: TGTGCCTGGGGGACAGGGATTATTGGTGAAGCTTTCTTT. Translated, it gives CAWGTGIIGEAFF.

This clone has only one observation. V is TRBV5-1 and J is TRBJ2-3; 14 nucleotides match TRBD2. Unmatched junction bases numbered 9, after V lost 5 bases and J lost 1 base. This CDR3 has 18 amino acids. The germline V gene encodes CDR1 SGHRS and CDR2 YFSETQ. CDR3 nucleotide sequence: TGCGCCAGCAGTACGGGCCGACTAGCGGGAGGGGGCACAGATACGCAGTATTTT. This codes for CASSTGRLAGGGTDTQYF.

V is TRBV9 and J is TRBJ2-5, with no clear D. CDR1 is SGDLS, CDR2 YYNGEE, per germline. This CDR3 has 14 amino acids. The V end lost 0 bases, the J end lost 5 bases, and 11 bases lay between the germline ends. CDR3 in DNA: TGTGCCAGCAGCGTAGCAAGTAGGGCCGAGACCCAGTACTTC. This sequence encodes CASSVASRAETQYF.

The V gene is TRBV7-2, the J gene TRBJ2-5; 12 bases match TRBD1. The trim removed 2 bases at V and 5 bases at J, leaving 6 bases unmatched. CDR3 length: 16 amino acids. Germline values: CDR1 SGHTA, CDR2 FQGNSA. In DNA, the CDR3 is TGTGCCAGCAGCTTAATCGGGACAGGGGGCAGGGAGACCCAGTACTTC. Amino acid sequence: CASSLIGTGGRETQYF.

Worth noting for this clone: Additional DNA sequences in this sample encode the identical CDR3. V and J are TRBV25-1 and TRBJ1-2; D not resolved. The CDR3 sequence is 12 residues long. Per germline, CDR1 MGHDK and CDR2 SYGVNS. Trimming removed 4 bases at V and 4 bases at J, with 7 bases between. In DNA, the CDR3 is TGTGCCAGCAGTGGTCGACTCTATGGCTACACCTTC. Its protein product is CASSGRLYGYTF.